A single sample is the source of the 16 T cell receptor beta chains below, sequenced in a study of identical twins. TCRdb re-called the 5' RACE reads through MiXCR, storing one row per CDR3 protein. Of roughly 500,000 distinct CDR3 sequences in the sample, around 20% were seen once. The sample also formed part of further work on T cells expressing NK-cell markers.

Sequenced input: CD4+ T cells sorted from blood. These receptors all come from a woman between 18 and 29 years old in good health.

This clonotype was counted a few times. This rearrangement joins TRBV18 to TRBJ1-1; weak D call: TRBD1 (5 bases). V lost 9 bases and J lost 1, with 21 bases in between. In germline, CDR1 is KGHSH, CDR2 LQKENI. This CDR3 is 16 amino acids long. Written as DNA, the CDR3 is TGTGCCAGTACCCTGGGGAGAGGGGTTGCGAACACTGAAGCTTTCTTT. It translates to CASTLGRGVANTEAFF.

The chain is built from TRBV18 and TRBJ1-1, with D possibly being TRBD1 (6 bases). Germline loops: CDR1 KGHSH, CDR2 LQKENI. Trimming removed 2 bases at V and 3 bases at J, with 16 bases between. The CDR3 runs to 16 residues. CDR3 DNA sequence: TGTGCCAGCTCACCAGAAGGGGGGATTGGGGACACTGAAGCTTTCTTT. It is translated as CASSPEGGIGDTEAFF.

The J gene is TRBJ1-6, the V gene TRBV19, with TRBD1 as a possible D gene (5 bases). V was cut by 3 bases and J by 6 bases, with 9 bases left in between. The CDR3 runs to 14 residues. Germline-derived CDR1 and CDR2 are LNHDA and SQIVND (reference sequence). For the CDR3, the DNA is TGTGCCAGTAGTATGGGGGGTAGTAATTCACCCCTCCACTTT. Protein product: CASSMGGSNSPLHF.

This chain connects TRBV6-2 or TRBV6-3 to TRBJ2-1; 9 bases line up with TRBD2. CDR3 length: 14 amino acids. With V trimmed by 6 bases and J by 16 bases, 16 bases remained unmatched. Germline V gives CDR1 MNHEY, CDR2 SVGEGT. The DNA for the CDR3 is TGTGCCAGCAGCCCCCGGACTAGCGAGGGAGGGTCTTTCTTC. Translated, it gives CASSPRTSEGGSFF.

The sample holds many counts of this clonotype. The chain combines TRBV20-1 with TRBJ1-2; D uncertain. The CDR3 consists of 15 residues. Trimming shortened V by 0 bases and J by 4 bases, and 15 bases separated the two germline ends. Germline V gives CDR1 DFQATT, CDR2 SNEGSKA (reference sequence). The DNA of the CDR3 is TGCAGTGCTAGAGATTTTGGAGAGAGGGTCTATGGCTACACCTTC. This translates into CSARDFGERVYGYTF.

V and J are TRBV5-1 and TRBJ2-1; 11 nucleotides match TRBD2. Germline V gene data show CDR1 as SGHRS and CDR2 as YFSETQ. The CDR3 is made up of 15 amino acids. Unmatched junction bases numbered 11, after V lost 6 bases and J lost 9 bases. In nucleotides, the CDR3 is TGCGCCAGCATTTCTTTTGGGACTAGCGGCGGTGAGCAGTTCTTC. The encoded protein is CASISFGTSGGEQFF.

This clonotype occurred a few times. The V call is TRBV12-3 or TRBV12-4, the J call TRBJ1-6, with D perhaps TRBD1 (5 bases). V lost 0 bases and J 4 bases, leaving 10 bases between the germline ends. This CDR3 comprises 16 residues. The CDR3: CASSLALAGYNSPLHF. The CDR3 coding sequence is TGTGCCAGCAGTTTAGCGCTGGCAGGGTATAATTCACCCCTCCACTTT.

The table lists this clonotype with a few counts. The V and J genes are TRBV6-5 and TRBJ2-7; 11 nucleotides align to TRBD2. Germline assignment: CDR1 MNHEY and CDR2 SVGAGI. J was trimmed by 7 bases and V by 2 bases; bases with no gene match: 7. CDR3 length: 15 amino acids. CDR3 loop: CASSYGTSGLGEQYF. The CDR3 DNA reads TGTGCCAGCAGTTACGGGACTAGCGGTCTCGGAGAGCAGTACTTC.

The CDR3 protein is CSARSLAGSDSYNEQFF. DNA of the CDR3: TGCAGTGCTAGGTCCCTAGCGGGATCGGACTCCTACAATGAGCAGTTCTTC. V and J are TRBV20-1 and TRBJ2-1, with 9 bases aligning to TRBD2. V trimming: 3 bases; J trimming: 0 bases; junction bases outside the gene matches: 9. The CDR3 is 17 amino acids. Germline CDR1 and CDR2: DFQATT and SNEGSKA (reference sequence).

The chain combines TRBV4-1 with TRBJ2-2; D is unclear. V was shortened by 3 bases and J by 2 bases, with 10 bases between the two germline ends. The CDR3 consists of 15 residues. The germline CDR1 and CDR2 sequences are MGHRA and YSYEKL. The CDR3 DNA sequence: TGCGCCAGCAGCCAGGAAGACTTAAACACCGGGGAGCTGTTTTTT. It codes for CASSQEDLNTGELFF.

V gene TRBV5-1 combines with J gene TRBJ2-1; possible D gene TRBD2, 5 bases. The CDR3 sequence is 14 residues long. Germline CDR1 and CDR2: SGHRS and YFSETQ. V dropped 8 bases and J dropped 7 bases, with 19 bases sitting between them. Written as DNA, the CDR3 is TGCGCCAGTCGGGCCTCCCTGAGAGGGAATGAGCAGTTCTTC. Translated, it gives CASRASLRGNEQFF.

This clonotype was picked up a small number of times. The chain couples TRBV30 to TRBJ2-6; the match to TRBD2 covers 11 bases. Germline-derived CDR1 and CDR2 are GTSNPN and SVGIG (reference sequence). The CDR3 consists of 16 residues. The CDR3 region has the DNA TGTGCGGCCGGTACTAGCGGGAGTGGTGGGGCCAACGTCCTGACTTTC. This sequence encodes CAAGTSGSGGANVLTF.

This clonotype was observed a handful of times. V gene TRBV20-1 combines with J gene TRBJ2-7, with D possibly matching TRBD2 (6 bases). V was pared by 3 bases and J by 2 bases, with 14 bases between. The CDR3 sequence is 14 residues long. Germline CDR1 reads DFQATT; CDR2 reads SNEGSKA (reference sequence). This CDR3 is CSASPGLTTYEQYF. CDR3 DNA: TGCAGTGCTAGTCCGGGACTGACCACCTACGAGCAGTACTTC.

This clonotype occurred a few times. This chain uses TRBV5-1 with TRBJ2-7, with TRBD1 identical over 9 bases. V lost 2 bases, J lost 6 bases, and 6 bases stayed unmatched. The CDR3 contains 14 residues. Germline V gene sequence: CDR1 SGHRS, CDR2 YFSETQ. CDR3 in DNA: TGCGCCAGCAGCTTTGACAGGGGGTCACGCGAGCAGTACTTC. This codes for CASSFDRGSREQYF.

This clonotype was seen a few times. The CDR3 protein is CSAKQGFNTGELFF. The CDR3 DNA reads as TGCAGTGCAAAACAGGGGTTTAACACCGGGGAGCTGTTTTTT. This chain uses TRBV20-1 with TRBJ2-2; TRBD1 matches 7 bases. The germline CDR1 and CDR2 sequences are DFQATT and SNEGSKA (reference sequence). The junction had 6 bases not matched to a gene; V was cut back by 6 bases and J by 2 bases. The CDR3 sequence is 14 residues long.

The chain carries TRBV15 and TRBJ1-1; D not resolved. This CDR3 has 15 amino acids. V was clipped by 0 bases and J by 1 base, with 9 bases between them. Germline lookup yields CDR1 LNHNV and CDR2 YYDKDF (reference sequence). The DNA of the CDR3 is TGTGCCACCAGCAGAGATCGCGGCCGGAACACTGAAGCTTTCTTT. This gives the protein CATSRDRGRNTEAFF.